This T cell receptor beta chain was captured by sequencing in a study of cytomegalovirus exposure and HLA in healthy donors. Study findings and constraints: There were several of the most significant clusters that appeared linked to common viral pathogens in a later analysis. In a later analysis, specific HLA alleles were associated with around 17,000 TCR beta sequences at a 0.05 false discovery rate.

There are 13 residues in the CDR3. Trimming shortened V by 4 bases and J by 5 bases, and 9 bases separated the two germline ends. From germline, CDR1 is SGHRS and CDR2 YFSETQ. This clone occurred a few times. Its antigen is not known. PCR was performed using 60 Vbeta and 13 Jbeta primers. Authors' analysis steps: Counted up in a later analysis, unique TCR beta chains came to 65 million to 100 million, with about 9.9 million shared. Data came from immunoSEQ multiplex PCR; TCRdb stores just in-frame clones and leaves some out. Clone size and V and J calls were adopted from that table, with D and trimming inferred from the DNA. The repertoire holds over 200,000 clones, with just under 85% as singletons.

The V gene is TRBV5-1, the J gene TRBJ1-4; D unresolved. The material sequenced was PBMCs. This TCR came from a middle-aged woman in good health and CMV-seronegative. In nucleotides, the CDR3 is TGCGCCAGCAGCCTCGGGGTGAATGAAAAACTGTTTTTT. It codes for CASSLGVNEKLFF.